Included here is one T cell receptor (beta chain) sequence, with context. Samples came from patients with localized non-small cell lung adenocarcinoma. TCRdb analysed the PCR reads with MiXCR anew, one entry per CDR3 protein. The table lists approximately 19,000 distinct CDR3 sequences, 50% of them singletons, with around a third in the top ten. The data were taken from a study of CD4 and CD8 cells across lung adenocarcinoma regions. The germline CDR1 and CDR2 sequences are MNHNS and SASEGT. CDR3 length: 16 residues. Trimming shortened V by 7 bases and J by 5 bases, and 20 bases separated the two germline ends.

V and J are TRBV6-1 and TRBJ2-2, with TRBD2 as a possible D gene (5 bases). This sequence originates from a male donor with lung adenocarcinoma. The CD4 and CD8 labels of this study may be unreliable. The sequencing sample was made of CD8+ T cells from the margin of a lung tumor. The CDR3 sequence: CASTLSGGPSTGELFF. The CDR3 nucleotides read TGTGCCAGCACGCTAAGCGGAGGCCCGAGTACCGGGGAGCTGTTTTTT.